This TCR beta chain was captured in a study of cytomegalovirus exposure and HLA in healthy donors. Study findings and constraints: Segments of the TCR beta V type were, in most cases, productive about 90% or about 30% of the time in an earlier analysis. When the data were analyzed later, several of the most significant clusters appeared to be linked to common viral pathogens. A missense variant in DCLRE1C was later tied to TCR beta V- and J-gene trimming. Beyond CMV serostatus, there was no information to go on about immune exposure.

Points on this clone: Its antigen is unidentified.

With V trimmed by 6 bases and J by 2 bases, 8 bases remained unmatched. CDR1 SEHNR and CDR2 FQNEAQ come from the germline V gene (reference sequence). The CDR3 is made up of 15 amino acids. Primers for the PCR totalled 60 Vbeta and 13 Jbeta. Sequencing used immunoSEQ multiplex PCR; TCRdb keeps in-frame clones, though not all of them. The sample yields approximately 120,000 clones, roughly three quarters seen once. The V call is TRBV7-9, the J call TRBJ1-2; 8 bases align to TRBD1. Sequencing used PBMCs. This TCR derives from a woman aged 25 to 39 in good health and CMV-seronegative. CDR3: CASSPGQGWNYGYTF. For the CDR3, the DNA is TGTGCCAGCAGTCCTGGACAGGGTTGGAACTATGGCTACACCTTC.